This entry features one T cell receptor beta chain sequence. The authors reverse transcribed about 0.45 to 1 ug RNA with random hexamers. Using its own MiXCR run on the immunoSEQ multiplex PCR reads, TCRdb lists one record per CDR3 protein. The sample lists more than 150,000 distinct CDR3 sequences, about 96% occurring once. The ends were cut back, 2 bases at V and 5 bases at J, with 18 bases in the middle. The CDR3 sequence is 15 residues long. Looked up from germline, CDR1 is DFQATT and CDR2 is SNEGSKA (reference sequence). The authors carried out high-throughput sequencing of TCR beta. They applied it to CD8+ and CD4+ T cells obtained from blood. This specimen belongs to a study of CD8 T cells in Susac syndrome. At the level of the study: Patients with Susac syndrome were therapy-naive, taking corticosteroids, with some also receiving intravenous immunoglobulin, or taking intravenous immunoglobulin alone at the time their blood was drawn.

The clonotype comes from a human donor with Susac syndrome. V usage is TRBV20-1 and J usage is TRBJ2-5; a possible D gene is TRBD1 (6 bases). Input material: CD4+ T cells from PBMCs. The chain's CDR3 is CSARNRVLSHETQYF. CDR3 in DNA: TGCAGTGCTAGAAACAGGGTTTTATCCCACGAGACCCAGTACTTC.